The T cell receptor (beta chain) described here comes from a study of Ad26.COV2.S vaccination and SARS-CoV-2 variants. Study information: The authors gave Ad26.COV2.S intramuscularly, either once or twice 56 days apart. Study observations and caveats: The breadth of spike-specific CD8+ and CD4+ T cell responses after vaccination was reportedly substantial.

In the case of this clone: Its antigen is currently unknown.

This CDR3 spans 15 amino acids. Germline lookup yields CDR1 MNHEY and CDR2 SVGAGI. Trimming cost V 6 bases and J 7 bases; bases outside gene matches: 14. Noted treatment: 15 to 20 received Ad26.COV2.S at low or high dose, single or two shots; 5 received placebo; per-sample allocation not given. Sampling happened 63 days after the first vaccine or placebo injection. The donor's status was that of an adult aged 18-55 years in Boston. TCRdb keeps only in-frame clones here, not all; method: immunoSEQ multiplex PCR. Of over 400,000 clones listed, around 90% are singletons. Here the sequenced sample was peripheral blood, taken in a trial of Ad26.COV2.S vaccine versus placebo. The V and J genes are TRBV6-5 and TRBJ2-7, with 8 bases fitting TRBD1. The sequence came from a person between 18 and 65 years old who received the Ad26.COV2.S COVID-19 vaccine or a placebo. CDR3 in DNA: TGTGCCAGCAGCCCGCACGGACAGGGAGTGGTTGAGCAGTACTTC. Its protein is CASSPHGQGVVEQYF.